This TCR beta chain derives from a study of blood T cell repertoires in COVID-19. Overall study context: COVID-19 samples from acute and convalescent phases originated in the United States, Italy and Spain. The analysed material was cDNA or gDNA that came from T cells, B-cell-depleted T cells, or PBMCs.

The germline V gene has CDR1 SGHAT and CDR2 FQNNGV. This CDR3 has 16 residues. With 4 bases removed from V and 6 bases from J, the gap between germline ends came to 22 bases. As originally analysed: Estimation of nucleated cell counts was performed using reference gene primer amplification. The assay was immunoSEQ multiplex PCR, and TCRdb's table has in-frame clones only and misses some. V and J calls and clone size are given by that table; D and trimming were obtained from the DNA. Among about 99,000 clones listed, about 91% were seen once. This receptor was obtained from a human donor in a cohort sampled during active COVID-19. This chain uses TRBV11-2 with TRBJ2-7; D is possibly TRBD2 (6 bases). Sequencing was performed on peripheral blood. CDR3 sequence (DNA): TGTGCCAGCAGCTCCTCAGTCAGCGGGCCTCTCCTCGAGCAGTACTTC. It yields the protein CASSSSVSGPLLEQYF.